This note documents a single T cell receptor beta chain sequence. Enrolled during active infection, Seattle patients were then followed longitudinally. This entry is derived from a study of blood T cell repertoires in COVID-19. In the study overall: The cDNA or gDNA used as material had been derived from T cells, B-cell-depleted T cells, or PBMCs.

Profiled with immunoSEQ multiplex PCR; TCRdb holds only in-frame clones, not every one. Of about 260,000 clones in the sample, about 90% are singletons; the top ten hold roughly 10%. This sequence originates from a woman aged 25 to 45 with COVID-19, enrolled during active disease. Sequencing input: peripheral blood.

CDR3 loop: CASSFSDRVDYEQYF. The CDR3 DNA follows: TGTGCCAGCAGCTTTTCTGACAGGGTAGACTACGAGCAGTACTTC. The chain links TRBV5-5 to TRBJ2-7; 7 positions agree with TRBD1. In germline, CDR1 is SGHKS, CDR2 YYEKEE (reference sequence). The CDR3 totals 15 residues. The V gene end was trimmed by 2 bases and the J gene end by 3 bases; junction bases not matched to a gene: 8.